This paragraph covers one T cell receptor beta chain sequence. Germline CDR1 and CDR2: LNHDA and SQIVND (reference sequence). Germline trimming cut 9 bases from V and 2 bases from J; bases unmatched to any gene: 7. The CDR3 has 14 amino acids. Participants' own reports of clinical history determined their cohort assignment. These data are taken from a study of blood T cell repertoires in COVID-19. Study at large: Samples representing acute and convalescent COVID-19 were sourced from the United States, Italy and Spain. T cells, B-cell-depleted T cells, or PBMCs supplied cDNA or gDNA.

Libraries were prepared by immunoSEQ multiplex PCR; TCRdb keeps only in-frame clonotypes and omits some of them. The table includes under 200,000 clones, around four fifths detected once. The specimen sequenced was PBMCs or T cells enriched from blood (not recorded which). The gene calls are TRBV19 and TRBJ2-3; 8 bases agree with TRBD1. The clonotype was recovered from a woman between 45 and 60 years old who had recovered from COVID-19. The CDR3 loop is CASKRQGTTDTQYF. CDR3 nucleotide sequence: TGTGCCAGCAAACGACAGGGGACCACAGATACGCAGTATTTT.